A single sample is the source of the 10 T cell receptor beta chains below, sequenced in a study of glioma-infiltrating T cells after dendritic cell vaccination. Using immunoSEQ multiplex PCR, the repertoire was profiled, and TCRdb retains in-frame clones only, with some absent. This sample has 85,000 to 95,000 clones, with over 75% found just once. The source material was blood, sampled before dendritic cell vaccination. These receptors were obtained from a human donor with glioblastoma.

This sequence joins TRBV4-1 and TRBJ2-1; D possibly corresponds to TRBD2 (7 bases). V lost 1 base and J 5 bases, leaving 24 bases between the germline ends. Germline CDR1 reads MGHRA; CDR2 reads YSYEKL. The CDR3 runs 19 residues. In nucleotides, the CDR3 is TGCGCCAGCAGCCAAGGACGGGGGGCCCTGGCGGGGACACACAATGAGCAGTTCTTC. This gives the protein CASSQGRGALAGTHNEQFF.

This rearrangement joins TRBV5-1 to TRBJ2-5, with D perhaps matching TRBD1 (6 bases). The J call may be incorrect, as the DNA end agrees better with TRBJ2-7. CDR1 SGHRS and CDR2 YFSETQ come from the germline V gene. CDR3 length: 13 amino acids. The CDR3 spells CASSFTGPYEQYF. In DNA form, the CDR3 reads TGCGCCAGCAGCTTTACAGGGCCCTACGAGCAGTACTTC.

Here the CDR3 DNA reads TGTGCCAGCAGCTTAGCGCCCGGGAGCACAGATACGCAGTATTTT. The encoded protein is CASSLAPGSTDTQYF. The rearrangement joins TRBV7-6 to TRBJ2-3, with D uncertain. Trimming removed 0 bases from V and 0 bases from J, with 7 bases in between. Germline CDR1 SGHVS, CDR2 FNYEAQ. The CDR3 is made up of 15 amino acids.

The genes are TRBV9 and TRBJ2-3; D is perhaps TRBD2 (5 bases). Germline values: CDR1 SGDLS, CDR2 YYNGEE. The V gene lost 2 bases and the J gene lost 0 bases, with 7 bases spanning the gap. This CDR3 spans 14 amino acids. The CDR3 nucleotides are TGTGCCAGCAGCGTCCAGCGGAGCACAGATACGCAGTATTTT. Translated, it gives CASSVQRSTDTQYF.

V gene TRBV5-8 combines with J gene TRBJ2-7; TRBD1 might be the D (6 bases). The germline V gene encodes CDR1 SGHTS and CDR2 YDEGEE. The CDR3 length is 15 residues. V was trimmed by 3 bases and J by 0 bases, leaving 13 bases between them. The CDR3 reads CASSWGTPNSYEQYF. CDR3 DNA: TGTGCCAGCAGCTGGGGGACACCTAACTCCTACGAGCAGTACTTC.

The CDR3 DNA sequence: TGCGCCAGCAGCGTGGGGGACAGGAACACTGAAGCTTTCTTT. It yields the protein CASSVGDRNTEAFF. This sequence joins TRBV5-1 and TRBJ1-1, with TRBD1 identical over 7 bases. The length of the CDR3 is 14 residues. Trimming cost V 4 bases and J 1 base; bases outside gene matches: 4. Per the germline V gene, CDR1 is SGHRS and CDR2 is YFSETQ.

This clone was seen a single time. The chain is built from TRBV15 and TRBJ1-2, with 10 nucleotides matching TRBD1. V lost 2 bases, J lost 8 bases, and 11 bases stayed unmatched. This CDR3 region has 16 residues. Germline V gene sequence: CDR1 LNHNV, CDR2 YYDKDF (reference sequence). The CDR3 loop is CATSRRQGAISGGYTF. DNA for the CDR3: TGTGCCACCAGCAGAAGACAGGGGGCAATTTCGGGAGGCTACACCTTC.

The chain employs TRBV19 and TRBJ2-1; 8 positions agree with TRBD2. Losses at the gene ends were 5 bases for V and 6 bases for J; bases not matched to a gene: 12. The germline gives CDR1 LNHDA, CDR2 SQIVND (reference sequence). The CDR3 is made up of 16 amino acids. The CDR3 loop is CASSSGLAPNFNEQFF. The DNA of the CDR3 is TGTGCCAGTAGTTCCGGACTAGCACCAAACTTCAATGAGCAGTTCTTC.

In its sample, this clone was seen a few times. The V call is TRBV6-4, the J call TRBJ2-2, with 8 bases lining up with TRBD1. Germline values: CDR1 MRHNA, CDR2 SNTAGT. This CDR3 is 16 amino acids long. The junction had 8 bases not matched to a gene; V was cut back by 4 bases and J by 4 bases. The CDR3 nucleotides read TGTGCCAGCAGTGTGACAGGACAGGGAGGCACCGGGGAGCTGTTTTTT. It is translated as CASSVTGQGGTGELFF.

This chain joins TRBV29-1 and TRBJ2-1; TRBD2 agrees at 10 bases. V lost 7 bases, J lost 4 bases, and 10 bases stayed unmatched. CDR1 SQVTM and CDR2 ANQGSEA come from the germline V gene. This CDR3 is 15 amino acids long. CDR3 DNA sequence: TGCAGCGCTCCCCTACTAGCGGGGCCTTACAATGAGCAGTTCTTC. Encoded protein: CSAPLLAGPYNEQFF.